This TCR beta chain was observed in a study of T cells in Graves' hyperthyroidism and ophthalmopathy. As to this clonotype: What it binds is not known. A read error may be the cause here, since a much bigger clone is one base away. No conserved phenylalanine or tryptophan ends this CDR3, so it is likely a read error.

Trimming took off 3 bases at V and 3 bases at J, with 5 bases between the two ends. Germline V gene sequence: CDR1 LNHDA, CDR2 SQIVND (reference sequence). The CDR3 extends over 12 amino acids. Study-level results: Among clonotypes expanded in thyroid above 0.001, most were also found in blood.

Absence of ophthalmopathy progression within 18 months defined stable Graves' hyperthyroidism. Patients with uncontrolled infections, other autoimmune diseases, pregnancy or lactation were excluded. Diagnoses were established using clinical symptoms, serum thyroxine and TRAb, thyroid ultrasound and orbital computed tomography. TCR beta CDR3 region amplification was performed from RNA transcripts. In the first-round RT-PCR of the TCR CDR3, the HTBI primer set was used. One entry per CDR3 protein, called by TCRdb with MiXCR from the multiplex PCR reads. The sample holds roughly 840,000 distinct CDR3 sequences, over 35% seen once.

The rearrangement joins TRBV19 to TRBJ1-1, with unresolved D. The specimen sequenced was blood. This TCR was recovered from a man younger than 35 with Graves' hyperthyroidism. The CDR3 region has the DNA TGTGCCAGTAGTATCCAGTACACTGAAGCTTTCCTT. Its protein product is CASSIQYTEAFL.